The 5 T cell receptor beta chains listed next were all sequenced from one sample in a study of blood T cell dynamics during melanoma immunotherapy. Time point given: week 3, after first cycle of checkpoint inhibitor. Method: immunoSEQ multiplex PCR; TCRdb's copy keeps in-frame clones and lacks some. Found here are approximately 9,800 clones, approximately 91% of them singletons; the top ten hold 4%. The material sequenced was blood, taken from a patient treated with checkpoint blockade. Receptors were obtained from a human donor with melanoma.

J is TRBJ2-7 and V is TRBV7-9; D gene unclear. The germline CDR1 and CDR2 sequences are SEHNR and FQNEAQ (reference sequence). This CDR3 region has 12 residues. Trimming left V 4 bases short and J 2 bases short, with 6 bases between. The CDR3 sequence: CASSSVTYEQYF. CDR3 bases: TGTGCCAGCAGCTCAGTTACCTACGAGCAGTACTTC.

This chain uses TRBV19 with TRBJ1-1, with D uncertain. The CDR3 runs to 13 residues. Trimming took off 7 bases at V and 0 bases at J, with 9 bases between the two ends. From germline, CDR1 is LNHDA and CDR2 SQIVND (reference sequence). The CDR3: CASTDGMNTEAFF. The CDR3 DNA reads TGTGCCAGTACTGACGGGATGAACACTGAAGCTTTCTTT.

The J gene is TRBJ1-5, the V gene TRBV6-5; a weak D match, TRBD1 (6 bases). Germline CDR1 is MNHEY and CDR2 is SVGAGI. This CDR3 region has 16 residues. The germline V and J ends were trimmed by 2 bases and 7 bases, with 18 bases remaining between them. CDR3 residues: CASSYGEQGSGQPQHF. The CDR3, as DNA: TGTGCCAGCAGTTACGGGGAACAGGGCTCGGGGCAGCCCCAGCATTTT.

The chain recombines TRBV5-4 with TRBJ2-5, with 9 nucleotides matching TRBD2. The J call is uncertain, as TRBJ2-7 better fits the DNA end. Germline lookup yields CDR1 SGHNT and CDR2 YYREEE (reference sequence). The CDR3 runs 16 residues. The CDR3, as DNA: TGTGCCAGCAGCTGGGAGGGGGTAGCGGGAGCCTACGAGCAGTACTTC. This sequence encodes CASSWEGVAGAYEQYF.

The V gene is TRBV11-2, the J gene TRBJ2-1; D is ambiguous. V lost 3 bases, J lost 5 bases, and 11 bases lay in between. Per germline, CDR1 SGHAT and CDR2 FQNNGV. The CDR3 contains 14 residues. As DNA, the CDR3 is TGTGCCAGCAGCTTTTCAATGGCGGACAATGAGCAGTTCTTC. Its translation is CASSFSMADNEQFF.